In its sample, the clone carrying this T cell receptor beta chain was seen a few times. This record belongs to a study of T-cell reconstitution after alpha-beta-depleted transplantation in children. A library of TCRbeta sequences, prepared with unique molecular identifiers, was generated. TCRdb ran MiXCR on the PCR reads and lists one entry per CDR3 protein. The table includes some 200,000 distinct CDR3 sequences, approximately 9.5% detected once. The ends were cut back, 0 bases at V and 2 bases at J, with 5 bases in the middle. The CDR3 runs 14 residues. The germline CDR1 and CDR2 sequences are SGDLS and YYNGEE.

Source: PBMCs from the stem cell graft donor, taken from the stem cell graft. This TCR was recovered from a human donor who donated a stem cell graft to a child with acute lymphoblastic leukemia. The gene calls are TRBV9 and TRBJ2-2; the D is unclear. CDR3: CASSVGINTGELFF. In DNA, the CDR3 is TGTGCCAGCAGCGTAGGCATTAACACCGGGGAGCTGTTTTTT. Together with reference TRBV9 and TRBJ2-2, the CDR3 gives the full variable domain: DSGVTQTPKHLITATGQRVTLRCSPRSGDLSVYWYQQSLDQGLQFLIQYYNGEERAKGNILERFSAQQFPDLHSELNLSSLELGDSALYFCASSVGINTGELFFGEGSRLTVL.